The 8 T cell receptor beta chains reported below all come from one sample, sequenced in a study of T cells in Graves' hyperthyroidism and ophthalmopathy. Researchers amplified the TCR beta CDR3 regions from RNA transcripts. The TCR CDR3 first-round RT-PCR relied on the HTBI primer set. From the multiplex PCR reads, TCRdb called clonotypes with MiXCR, one entry per CDR3 protein. This sample has more than 300,000 distinct CDR3 sequences, with about 14% found just once. Input material: blood. All receptors derive from a woman aged 55-69 years with Graves' hyperthyroidism.

This clonotype was seen a few times. This rearrangement joins TRBV11-3 to TRBJ2-7; 8 bases are a match to TRBD2. CDR3 length equals 13 residues. With V trimmed by 1 base and J by 7 bases, 3 bases remained unmatched. CDR1 is SGHNT and CDR2 is YENEEA in the germline V gene. The CDR3 DNA reads as TGTGCCAGCAGCTTAGGGACTAGCCGGGAGCAGTACTTC. This encodes CASSLGTSREQYF.

This clonotype was detected ten times or more. The CDR3 DNA reads TGTGCCAGCAGTTACGGGACAGGGTATCGAGTCGTGCAGTACTTC. Protein sequence: CASSYGTGYRVVQYF. The chain combines TRBV12-3 or TRBV12-4 with TRBJ2-7, with 9 positions matching TRBD1. V lost 4 bases and J lost 9; bases outside the gene matches: 13. The CDR3 loop spans 15 amino acids.

This sequence joins TRBV18 and TRBJ2-3; D assignment may be TRBD1 or TRBD2 (5 bases each). From germline, CDR1 is KGHSH and CDR2 LQKENI. The CDR3 contains 15 residues. V lost 3 bases to trimming and J lost 7 bases, with 17 bases between them. The CDR3 spells CASSPGTPALNTQYF. CDR3 coding DNA: TGTGCCAGCTCACCGGGGACCCCCGCACTAAATACGCAGTATTTT.

This clonotype was observed a few times. The gene calls are TRBV9 and TRBJ2-3, with D tentatively TRBD2 (6 bases). The CDR3 runs 16 residues. Germline CDR1 SGDLS, CDR2 YYNGEE. Trimming pared 0 bases from V and 2 bases from J, leaving 13 bases between. CDR3 DNA: TGTGCCAGCAGCGTAGCGTGGGGAGGAGACACAGATACGCAGTATTTT. Translation: CASSVAWGGDTDTQYF.

This clonotype was recorded many times. The rearrangement joins TRBV12-3 or TRBV12-4 to TRBJ1-1; D may be TRBD1 (5 bases). V gave up 4 bases and J gave up 5 bases, with 14 bases separating them. CDR3 length: 14 residues. In DNA form, the CDR3 reads TGTGCCAGCAGTTCAGAGGGGTTGGGGACTGAAGCTTTCTTT. This encodes CASSSEGLGTEAFF.

This chain connects TRBV30 to TRBJ1-2, with 7 nucleotides matching TRBD1. From germline, CDR1 is GTSNPN and CDR2 SVGIG (reference sequence). CDR3 length equals 16 residues. V trimming: 2 bases; J trimming: 0 bases; junction bases outside the gene matches: 9. The CDR3 DNA reads TGTGCCTGGAGTCGAGTTACAGGGGTCCCTAACTATGGCTACACCTTC. Protein product: CAWSRVTGVPNYGYTF.

This clonotype appeared many times. The gene calls are TRBV27 and TRBJ2-3, with D perhaps TRBD2 (5 bases). The CDR3 is made up of 16 amino acids. Trimming removed 2 bases at V and 2 bases at J, with 14 bases between. Per germline, CDR1 MNHEY and CDR2 SMNVEV (reference sequence). The CDR3 DNA is TGTGCCAGCAGTTTAACTCTAGCCTATGACACAGATACGCAGTATTTT. Translated: CASSLTLAYDTDTQYF.

Ten or more counts support this clonotype. The genes are TRBV25-1 and TRBJ2-1; 9 nucleotides line up with TRBD1. There are 17 residues in the CDR3. Germline trimming cut 2 bases from V and 1 base from J; bases unmatched to any gene: 6. Germline V CDR1 and CDR2: MGHDK, SYGVNS. This CDR3 is CASSEEEGTGSYNEQFF. DNA for the CDR3: TGTGCCAGCAGTGAAGAAGAAGGGACAGGGTCCTACAATGAGCAGTTCTTC.